This T cell receptor (beta chain) was recorded in a study of T cell clones after liver transplantation. Unmatched junction bases numbered 2, after V lost 7 bases and J lost 1 base. The CDR3 is made up of 13 amino acids. Per the germline V gene, CDR1 is SQVTM and CDR2 is ANQGSEA. Repertoires were generated with immunoSEQ multiplex PCR, while TCRdb's copy carries only in-frame clones and drops some. This table holds about 99,000 clones, around 83% found once. The clonotype was recovered from a human donor who received a liver transplant. The specimen comprised CD4+ T cells from blood, sampled before liver transplant. V is TRBV29-1 and J is TRBJ2-7, with TRBD1 matching over 12 bases. The CDR3 DNA is TGCAGCGGGGGACAGGGGGCTTCCTACGAGCAGTACTTC. Translated, it gives CSGGQGASYEQYF.